The 17 T cell receptor beta chains in this list originate from one sample, sequenced in a study of glioma-infiltrating T cells after dendritic cell vaccination. Clones were sequenced by immunoSEQ multiplex PCR, and TCRdb holds only the in-frame ones, with some missing. The sample consists of 70,000 to 90,000 clones, around 83% of them appearing once. The time point is: after dendritic cell vaccination, including at tumor progression/relapse. The sample consisted of blood, taken after dendritic cell vaccination. These receptors were taken from a human donor with glioblastoma.

The rearrangement uses TRBV7-3 and TRBJ1-6; 7 bases line up with TRBD1. The CDR3 has 20 residues. The V gene end was trimmed by 5 bases and the J gene end by 3 bases; junction bases not matched to a gene: 19. The germline gives CDR1 SGHTA, CDR2 FQGTGA. The CDR3, as DNA: TGTGCCAGCAGCCTTGGATCGACAGGGAGATTCGCTAGCTATAATTCACCCCTCCACTTT. As protein: CASSLGSTGRFASYNSPLHF.

The V call is TRBV5-1, the J call TRBJ1-1; 7 nucleotides line up with TRBD1. V lost 3 bases, J lost 0 bases, and 2 bases stayed unmatched. The germline CDR1 and CDR2 sequences are SGHRS and YFSETQ. This CDR3 has 14 residues. As DNA, the CDR3 is TGCGCCAGCAGCTGGGACAGCATGAACACTGAAGCTTTCTTT. This encodes CASSWDSMNTEAFF.

The chain carries TRBV4-2 and TRBJ1-1; a possible D gene is TRBD1 (6 bases). From germline, CDR1 is LGHNA and CDR2 YNFKEQ. Trimming removed 3 bases from V and 5 bases from J, with 10 bases in between. This CDR3 spans 13 amino acids. CDR3 DNA: TGTGCCAGCAGCCAGGTAGGGGGAACTGAAGCTTTCTTT. This translates into CASSQVGGTEAFF.

The genes are TRBV21-1 and TRBJ1-1; TRBD1 is taken as the D call from the table, unchecked against the DNA. TRBV21-1 is listed as a pseudogene. The CDR3 is 16 amino acids. CDR3 region: CARGDRGNVSHTEAFF. The CDR3 DNA follows: TGTGCCAGGGGGGACAGGGGGAATGTGAGCCACACTGAAGCTTTCTTT.

The rearrangement joins TRBV2 to TRBJ1-2; no reliable D call. The germline gives CDR1 SNHLY, CDR2 FYNNEI. V was trimmed by 8 bases and J by 7 bases, leaving 11 bases between them. The CDR3 is 11 residues long. This CDR3 is CASSTGVGYTF. CDR3 nucleotide sequence: TGTGCCAGCTCGACCGGGGTTGGCTACACCTTC.

The chain combines TRBV27 with TRBJ1-4, with 9 positions matching TRBD1. Germline V gene sequence: CDR1 MNHEY, CDR2 SMNVEV (reference sequence). The CDR3 runs 15 residues. V was clipped by 6 bases and J by 6 bases; unmatched bases: 8. CDR3 protein: CASSKRGDRDEKLFF. DNA for the CDR3: TGTGCCAGCAGCAAGAGGGGGGACAGGGATGAAAAACTGTTTTTT.

The chain links TRBV11-1 to TRBJ2-3; 11 bases map to TRBD1. The trim removed 1 base at V and 3 bases at J, leaving 6 bases unmatched. The CDR3 has 17 residues. Looked up from germline, CDR1 is SGHAT and CDR2 is FQDESV (reference sequence). CDR3 sequence (DNA): TGTGCCAGCAGCTTAGATTTGGGACAGGGGGTAACAGATACGCAGTATTTT. This sequence encodes CASSLDLGQGVTDTQYF.

The V gene is TRBV7-6, the J gene TRBJ2-7; TRBD1 agrees at 7 bases. The CDR3 sequence is 13 residues long. The junction had 5 bases not matched to a gene; V was cut back by 5 bases and J by 4 bases. CDR1 is SGHVS, CDR2 FNYEAQ, per germline. The CDR3 protein is CASSRDSEYEQYF. CDR3 bases: TGTGCCAGCAGCCGGGACAGTGAGTACGAGCAGTACTTC.

The V gene is TRBV2, the J gene TRBJ2-1, with 14 positions matching TRBD2. V lost 2 bases and J lost 9; bases outside the gene matches: 9. The CDR3 has 17 amino acids. Germline V gene lookup returns CDR1 SNHLY and CDR2 FYNNEI. The CDR3 DNA sequence: TGTGCCAGCAGTGAATCTTTGACTAGCGGGGGGGGTGGTGAGCAGTTCTTC. It yields the protein CASSESLTSGGGGEQFF.

The V call is TRBV7-2, the J call TRBJ1-2; D remains unclear. The CDR3 consists of 13 residues. The V end was cut by 5 bases, the J end by 8 bases, with 15 bases between. Per germline, CDR1 SGHTA and CDR2 FQGNSA. The CDR3 DNA is TGTGCCAGCAGCCTCTCAACCGCGTTAGGCTACACCTTC. As protein: CASSLSTALGYTF.

The rearrangement links TRBV2 to TRBJ2-5, with D perhaps TRBD1 (6 bases). This CDR3 has 13 residues. The V end was cut by 5 bases, the J end by 9 bases, with 16 bases between. The V gene's germline CDR1 is SNHLY and CDR2 FYNNEI. As DNA, the CDR3 is TGTGCCAGCAGTTTCGAGACAGGACCGGCCCAGTACTTC. Its translation is CASSFETGPAQYF.

V gene TRBV20-1 combines with J gene TRBJ2-7; weak D call: TRBD2 (5 bases). The germline CDR1 and CDR2 sequences are DFQATT and SNEGSKA (reference sequence). This CDR3 spans 11 amino acids. The germline V and J ends were trimmed by 1 base and 4 bases, with 5 bases remaining between them. CDR3 sequence: CSARAGYEQYF. For the CDR3, the DNA is TGCAGTGCTAGAGCGGGATACGAGCAGTACTTC.

The chain is built from TRBV14 and TRBJ1-2; 7 nucleotides match TRBD1. CDR3 length equals 13 residues. From germline, CDR1 is SGHDN and CDR2 FVKESK. V lost 2 bases and J lost 8; bases outside the gene matches: 5. The CDR3 is CASSQTGVGGYTF. The CDR3 nucleotides read TGTGCCAGCAGCCAAACAGGGGTAGGCGGCTACACCTTC.

A few counts support this clone. J is TRBJ1-6 and V is TRBV2; D call uncertain. The germline V and J ends were trimmed by 3 bases and 5 bases, with 8 bases remaining between them. The CDR3 is 14 amino acids. CDR1 SNHLY and CDR2 FYNNEI come from the germline V gene. The CDR3 DNA is TGTGCCAGCAGTGAGAGGTGGAATAATTCACCCCTCCACTTT. As protein: CASSERWNNSPLHF.

The rearrangement links TRBV19 to TRBJ1-2, with D unclear. Trimming stripped 1 base from V and 2 bases from J, with 17 bases between. From germline, CDR1 is LNHDA and CDR2 SQIVND (reference sequence). This CDR3 spans 17 amino acids. The DNA for the CDR3 is TGTGCCAGTAGTATAGGTGGAGGGTTCGAAACCAACTATGGCTACACCTTC. Its protein is CASSIGGGFETNYGYTF.

This rearrangement joins TRBV18 to TRBJ1-2, with D unclear. The germline gives CDR1 KGHSH, CDR2 LQKENI. The CDR3 is made up of 14 amino acids. Trimming stripped 4 bases from V and 0 bases from J, with 9 bases between. The CDR3 DNA is TGTGCCAGCTCACGAGGCGGGGCTAACTATGGCTACACCTTC. Translating gives CASSRGGANYGYTF.

The rearrangement links TRBV11-2 to TRBJ1-4; possible D gene TRBD1, 6 bases. Trimming stripped 6 bases from V and 2 bases from J, with 13 bases between. The germline gives CDR1 SGHAT, CDR2 FQNNGV. The CDR3 length is 15 residues. The CDR3 is CASRGLRGTNEKLFF. The CDR3 DNA follows: TGTGCCAGCAGGGGCCTCAGGGGCACTAATGAAAAACTGTTTTTT.